A selection of T cell receptor beta chains follows, all from one sample in a study of T cells in Graves' hyperthyroidism and ophthalmopathy. Using its own MiXCR run on the multiplex PCR reads, TCRdb lists one record per CDR3 protein. This table has about 640,000 distinct CDR3 sequences, less than 25% appearing once. The sample was blood. These receptors came from a man aged 25 to 45 with Graves' ophthalmopathy. CDR3s include the opening cysteine and the closing phenylalanine or tryptophan. D genes are given only for firm matches. Rows may omit the clone size; those that give it use once, few, many or a size class.

D	V	size	J	DNA	CDR3
-	TRBV10-3	many	TRBJ2-3	TGTGCCATCAGAGGGAACACAGATACGCAGTATTTT	CAIRGNTDTQYF
-	TRBV20-1	-	TRBJ1-1	TGCAGTGAGGGCAGCCTCGGGAGTACTGAAGCTTTCTTT	CSEGSLGSTEAFF
TRBD2	TRBV7-9	few	TRBJ2-2	TGTGCCAGCAGAAAACCGGGACTAGCGGGAGGGTACGCCGGGGAGCTGTTTTTT	CASRKPGLAGGYAGELFF
TRBD2	TRBV6-1	few	TRBJ2-2	TGTGCCAGCAGTCCCCCGACTAGCGGGAGGGCCCGTATCACCGGGGAGCTGTTTTTT	CASSPPTSGRARITGELFF
-	TRBV19	-	TRBJ1-3	TGTGCCAGTAGTATATCAGCGGGCTCTGGAAACACCATATATTTT	CASSISAGSGNTIYF
TRBD2	TRBV6-6	many	TRBJ2-5	TGTGCCAGCAGTTACGGGAGCGGGAGAGGGCAAGAGACCCAGTACTTC	CASSYGSGRGQETQYF
TRBD2	TRBV11-2	many	TRBJ2-7	TGTGCCAGCAGTCGGCTGGGGGGAGGGCCCACCTCCTACGAGCAGTACTTC	CASSRLGGGPTSYEQYF
-	TRBV29-1	-	TRBJ2-7	TGCAGCGTTGAAGATCGTGACAACTCCTACGAGCAGTACTTC	CSVEDRDNSYEQYF
TRBD2	TRBV28	few	TRBJ2-5	TGTGCCACCCCCGTGCGGGGGAGGGAGACCCAGTACTTC	CATPVRGRETQYF
-	TRBV28	-	TRBJ2-1	TGTGCCAGCAGTTTTCTTCTCAATGAGCAGTTCTTC	CASSFLLNEQFF
-	TRBV7-9	-	TRBJ2-3	TGTGCCAGCAGCGTGAGATCAGTTAGCACAGATACGCAGTATTTT	CASSVRSVSTDTQYF
TRBD2	TRBV11-2	-	TRBJ2-5	TGTGCCACCTCGAGGAGCGGGAGAACCGAGACCCAGTACTTC	CATSRSGRTETQYF
-	TRBV6-1	many	TRBJ1-2	TGTGCCAGCAGTGAGAAGGGTGGCTACACCTTC	CASSEKGGYTF
-	TRBV29-1	few	TRBJ2-7	TGCAGCGTTGTTCTCGCGGGCCGCTACGAGCAGTACTTC	CSVVLAGRYEQYF
TRBD2	TRBV20-1	few	TRBJ2-3	TGCAGTGCTTCTCGGACTAGCGGAGGCACAGATACGCAGTATTTT	CSASRTSGGTDTQYF
TRBD2	TRBV28	-	TRBJ2-3	TGTGCCAGCAGTTCTTATGGGGGGACTAGCGATTCCACAGATACGCAGTATTTT	CASSSYGGTSDSTDTQYF
-	TRBV15	few	TRBJ1-5	TGTGCCACCAGCAGAGCCACCCCAGGGATAGGGGGAATCCCCCAGCATTTT	CATSRATPGIGGIPQHF
TRBD2	TRBV4-2	few	TRBJ2-5	TGTGCCACGCGAGGACTAGAAGGGGAGACCCAGTACTTC	CATRGLEGETQYF
-	TRBV12-3/TRBV12-4	few	TRBJ2-1	TGTGCCAGCAGACGCGCCGGGACACCAAATGAGCAGTTCTTC	CASRRAGTPNEQFF
-	TRBV30	-	TRBJ2-3	TGTGCCTCCGTTGGCGATACACAAAGGGGATACCTCACAGATACGCAGTATTTT	CASVGDTQRGYLTDTQYF
TRBD1	TRBV20-1	-	TRBJ2-1	TGCAGTGCTAAGGACAGGTCTTTATACAATGAGCAGTTCTTC	CSAKDRSLYNEQFF
-	TRBV6-4	once	TRBJ2-2	TGTGCCAGCAGTGTCCGGACAGAGGCCACCGGGGAGCTGTTTTTT	CASSVRTEATGELFF
TRBD2	TRBV7-2	few	TRBJ2-7	TGTGCCAGCAGCCCGCATGGGCCGCGGGGGACCAACGAGCAGTACTTC	CASSPHGPRGTNEQYF
-	TRBV11-2	many	TRBJ2-3	TGTGCCAGCAGCTTATACCTACCGGGGTCAGATACGCAGTATTTT	CASSLYLPGSDTQYF
-	TRBV11-1	many	TRBJ1-1	TGTGCCAGCAGCTTTTCAGAGGCAGCCAGCACTGAAGCTTTCTTT	CASSFSEAASTEAFF
-	TRBV27	few	TRBJ2-7	TGTGCCAGCGGGGAGTTTTACGAGCAGTACTTC	CASGEFYEQYF
TRBD2	TRBV6-1	-	TRBJ2-5	TGTGCCAGCAGTGAATCGCGGGGGGCGCGTGAGACCCAGTACTTC	CASSESRGARETQYF
TRBD1	TRBV7-9	few	TRBJ2-5	TGTGCCAGCAGCAGTGCCGAGACAGGGGCTGCGACCCAGTACTTC	CASSSAETGAATQYF